The present T cell receptor beta chain was sequenced within a study of STAT5B mutations in CD4+ large granular lymphocyte leukemia. The study, taken as a whole, reports: No patients shared main leukemic clonotypes, though approximately 26% appeared at low frequency elsewhere. CD4-sorted patient repertoires seemed more clonal than healthy CD4+ repertoires.

The assay was immunoSEQ multiplex PCR, and TCRdb's table has in-frame clones only and misses some. Of about 9,600 clones detected, approximately 83% appear once; the ten largest clones hold roughly 65%. The CDR3 loop spans 16 amino acids. Trimming took off 5 bases at V and 7 bases at J, with 20 bases between the two ends. Looked up from germline, CDR1 is SGHTA and CDR2 is FQGNSA. About this clone: Its antigen is not known.

This TCR was recovered from a man aged 60 to 75 with CD4+ T-cell large granular lymphocyte leukemia. This rearrangement joins TRBV7-2 to TRBJ1-4; possible D gene TRBD1, 6 bases. The sample comprised PBMCs. The CDR3 bases are TGTGCCAGCAGCCGCGATCCCGGCAGGGGCGGTGAAAAACTGTTTTTT. Amino acid sequence: CASSRDPGRGGEKLFF.